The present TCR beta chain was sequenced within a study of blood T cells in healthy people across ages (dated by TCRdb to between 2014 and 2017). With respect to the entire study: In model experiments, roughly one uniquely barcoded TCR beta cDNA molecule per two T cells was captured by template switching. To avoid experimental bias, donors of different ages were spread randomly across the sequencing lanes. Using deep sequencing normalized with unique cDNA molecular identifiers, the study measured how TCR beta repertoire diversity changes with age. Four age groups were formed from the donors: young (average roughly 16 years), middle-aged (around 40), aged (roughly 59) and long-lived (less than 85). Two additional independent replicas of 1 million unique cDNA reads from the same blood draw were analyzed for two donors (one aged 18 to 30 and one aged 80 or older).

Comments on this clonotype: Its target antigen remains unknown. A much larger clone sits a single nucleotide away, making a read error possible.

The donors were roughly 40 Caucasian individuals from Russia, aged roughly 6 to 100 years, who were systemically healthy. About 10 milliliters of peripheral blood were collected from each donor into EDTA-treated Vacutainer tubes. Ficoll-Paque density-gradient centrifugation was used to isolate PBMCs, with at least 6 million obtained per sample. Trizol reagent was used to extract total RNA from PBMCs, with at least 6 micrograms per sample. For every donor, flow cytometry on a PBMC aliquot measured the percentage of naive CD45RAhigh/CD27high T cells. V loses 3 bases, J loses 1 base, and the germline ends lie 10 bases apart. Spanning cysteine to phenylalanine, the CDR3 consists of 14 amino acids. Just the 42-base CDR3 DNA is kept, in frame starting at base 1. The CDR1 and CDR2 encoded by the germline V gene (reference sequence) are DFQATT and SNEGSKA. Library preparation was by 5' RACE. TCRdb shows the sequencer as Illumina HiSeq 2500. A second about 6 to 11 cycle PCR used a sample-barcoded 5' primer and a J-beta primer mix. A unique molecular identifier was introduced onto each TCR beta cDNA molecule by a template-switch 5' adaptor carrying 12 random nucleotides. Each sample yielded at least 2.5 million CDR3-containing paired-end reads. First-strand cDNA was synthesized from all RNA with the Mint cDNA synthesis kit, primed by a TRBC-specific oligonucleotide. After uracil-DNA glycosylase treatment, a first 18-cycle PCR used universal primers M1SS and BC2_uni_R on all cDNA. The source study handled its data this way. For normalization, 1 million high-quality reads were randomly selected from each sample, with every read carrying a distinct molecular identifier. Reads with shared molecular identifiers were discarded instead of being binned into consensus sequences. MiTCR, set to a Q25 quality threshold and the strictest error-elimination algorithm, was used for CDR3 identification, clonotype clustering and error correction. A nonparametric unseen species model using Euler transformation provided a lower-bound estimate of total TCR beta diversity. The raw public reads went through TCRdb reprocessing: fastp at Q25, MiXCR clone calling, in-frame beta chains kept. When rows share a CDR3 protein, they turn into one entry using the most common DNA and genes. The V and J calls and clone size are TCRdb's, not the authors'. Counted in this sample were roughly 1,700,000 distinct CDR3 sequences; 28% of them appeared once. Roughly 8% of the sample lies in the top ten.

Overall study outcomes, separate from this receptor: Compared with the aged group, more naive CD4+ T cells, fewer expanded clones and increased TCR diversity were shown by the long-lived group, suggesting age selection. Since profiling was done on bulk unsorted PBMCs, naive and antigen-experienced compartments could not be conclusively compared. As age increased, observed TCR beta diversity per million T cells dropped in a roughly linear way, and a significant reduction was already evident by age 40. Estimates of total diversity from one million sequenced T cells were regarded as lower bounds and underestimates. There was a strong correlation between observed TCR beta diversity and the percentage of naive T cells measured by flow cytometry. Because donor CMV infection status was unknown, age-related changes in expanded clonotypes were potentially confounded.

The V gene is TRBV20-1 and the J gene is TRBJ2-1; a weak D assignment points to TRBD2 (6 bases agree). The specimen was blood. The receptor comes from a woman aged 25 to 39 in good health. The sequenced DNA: TGCAGTGCTAGGGCGGGGTTTTCCTACAATGAGCAGTTCTTC. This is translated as CSARAGFSYNEQFF.